The 14 T cell receptor beta chains below were found in one sample sequenced in a study of beta chain features in type 1 diabetes. No antigen has been identified for these receptors. Study-level points and caveats: Within each of all four CD4+ subsets, Type 1 diabetes patients had TCRB CDR3s that were moderately but significantly shorter.

cDNA synthesis used the whole RNA isolate, giving expressed TCRB sequences. The assay was immunoSEQ multiplex PCR, and TCRdb's table has in-frame clones only and misses some. The sample comprises over 600,000 clones, roughly 12% of which are singletons, and more than 0.1% rests with the top ten. The sample comprised naive CD4+ T cells from blood. Every receptor here comes from a man in his thirties or forties with type 1 diabetes.

There are a few counts of this clone. The rearrangement links TRBV6-1 to TRBJ2-7; D uncertain. Germline V gives CDR1 MNHNS, CDR2 SASEGT. V gave up 7 bases and J gave up 0 bases, with 13 bases separating them. This CDR3 contains 14 residues. The CDR3 region has the DNA TGTGCCAGCACTCCAGAACCAATCTCCTACGAGCAGTACTTC. It encodes CASTPEPISYEQYF.

The chain is built from TRBV4-2 and TRBJ2-7, with TRBD2 matching 10 bases. The junction had 6 bases not matched to a gene; V was cut back by 7 bases and J by 3 bases. Germline V gene sequence: CDR1 LGHNA, CDR2 YNFKEQ. This CDR3 spans 14 amino acids. CDR3 residues: CASTLAGGIYEQYF. Here the CDR3 DNA reads TGTGCCAGCACTTTAGCGGGGGGTATCTACGAGCAGTACTTC.

This clone came up a few times. The V and J genes are TRBV7-9 and TRBJ2-2, with 8 nucleotides matching TRBD1. CDR1 SEHNR and CDR2 FQNEAQ come from the germline V gene (reference sequence). The CDR3 extends over 15 amino acids. The V and J ends lost 4 bases and 7 bases, in that order; junction bases with no gene match: 8. The CDR3 nucleotides are TGTGCCAGCAGCTCCCCGGACAGGGTGATCGGGGAGCTGTTTTTT. Amino acid sequence: CASSSPDRVIGELFF.

This clone appeared a few times. The chain joins TRBV29-1 to TRBJ2-7; perhaps TRBD1 as D (6 bases). CDR1 and CDR2 (germline): SQVTM, ANQGSEA. Trimming removed 0 bases from V and 3 bases from J, with 12 bases in between. The CDR3 contains 14 residues. In DNA form, the CDR3 reads TGCAGCGTTGAAGAACAGGGCGGTCGCTACGAGCAGTACTTC. The encoded protein is CSVEEQGGRYEQYF.

The chain links TRBV23-1 to TRBJ2-7; 10 bases are shared with TRBD1. TRBV23-1 is an ORF, with its function uncertain. Germline trimming cut 3 bases from V and 3 bases from J; bases unmatched to any gene: 14. The CDR3 is 18 residues long. The CDR3 here is CASSQPGTGEARNYEQYF. The CDR3 nucleotides are TGCGCCAGCAGTCAGCCGGGGACAGGGGAAGCAAGAAACTACGAGCAGTACTTC.

This clone was counted a few times. V is TRBV30 and J is TRBJ2-5; D uncertain. The germline V gene has CDR1 GTSNPN and CDR2 SVGIG (reference sequence). There are 12 residues in the CDR3. Trimming took 3 bases from V and 5 from J, leaving 10 bases between them. The CDR3 nucleotides read TGTGCCTGGAGCCCGGCCTCCGAGACCCAGTACTTC. Its protein product is CAWSPASETQYF.

This clone was recorded a few times. The DNA of the CDR3 is TGTGCCAGCAACCGCAGGGTAACAGATACGCAGTATTTT. Protein: CASNRRVTDTQYF. This rearrangement joins TRBV7-2 to TRBJ2-3; a possible D gene is TRBD1 (5 bases). Germline V CDR1 and CDR2: SGHTA, FQGNSA. V was cut by 7 bases and J by 3 bases, with 11 bases left in between. This CDR3 region has 13 residues. Based on the CDR3 plus reference TRBV7-2 and TRBJ2-3, the full variable domain is GAGVSQSPSNKVTEKGKDVELRCDPISGHTALYWYRQSLGQGLEFLIYFQGNSAPDKSGLPSDRFSAERTGGSVSTLTIQRTQQEDSAVYLCASNRRVTDTQYFGPGTRLTVL.

This clone appeared a few times. V gene TRBV29-1 combines with J gene TRBJ1-1; D possibly corresponds to TRBD1 (6 bases). The V and J ends lost 3 bases and 0 bases respectively, with 17 bases between them. Germline assignment: CDR1 SQVTM and CDR2 ANQGSEA. CDR3 length: 16 amino acids. The CDR3 loop is CSVDSGGAVMNTEAFF. In nucleotides, the CDR3 is TGCAGCGTTGATAGCGGGGGGGCAGTGATGAACACTGAAGCTTTCTTT.

V and J are TRBV11-3 and TRBJ2-1; possible D gene TRBD1, 7 bases. V was trimmed by 4 bases and J by 0 bases, leaving 10 bases between them. The CDR3 is 15 amino acids. The V gene's germline CDR1 is SGHNT and CDR2 YENEEA. The DNA of the CDR3 is TGTGCCAGCAGCTGGGGGGACAGCTCCTACAATGAGCAGTTCTTC. Amino acids: CASSWGDSSYNEQFF.

This clone was counted between two and nine times. The V call is TRBV7-2, the J call TRBJ2-7, with D unclear. This CDR3 contains 15 residues. Germline V CDR1 and CDR2: SGHTA, FQGNSA. Trimming removed 1 base at V and 2 bases at J, with 12 bases between. The CDR3 spells CASSLGESQAYEQYF. In DNA, the CDR3 is TGTGCCAGCAGCTTAGGCGAGTCACAAGCCTACGAGCAGTACTTC. Full variable domain (missing parts from reference TRBV7-2 and TRBJ2-7): GAGVSQSPSNKVTEKGKDVELRCDPISGHTALYWYRQSLGQGLEFLIYFQGNSAPDKSGLPSDRFSAERTGGSVSTLTIQRTQQEDSAVYLCASSLGESQAYEQYFGPGTRLTVT.

This clone has just a few counts. J is TRBJ1-6 and V is TRBV2; D ambiguous. CDR3 length: 15 residues. Looked up from germline, CDR1 is SNHLY and CDR2 is FYNNEI. Trimming took 4 bases from V and 9 from J, leaving 16 bases between them. Written as DNA, the CDR3 is TGTGCCAGCAGTGCTGAGCAGCCATTGGCTTCACCCCTCCACTTT. Amino acid sequence: CASSAEQPLASPLHF.

This clone appeared a few times. The rearrangement uses TRBV9 and TRBJ1-4, with D maybe TRBD1 (6 bases). Germline V lookup: CDR1 SGDLS, CDR2 YYNGEE. V lost 4 bases and J 2 bases, leaving 15 bases between the germline ends. This CDR3 region has 16 residues. The CDR3 DNA is TGTGCCAGCAGCCCCGGTGGGGGGCCCACTAATGAAAAACTGTTTTTT. This translates into CASSPGGGPTNEKLFF.

The chain links TRBV2 to TRBJ1-2, with a tentative D call TRBD1 (5 bases). Trimming cost V 1 base and J 4 bases, with 13 bases left between them. Germline-derived CDR1 and CDR2 are SNHLY and FYNNEI. This CDR3 is 15 amino acids long. The CDR3 DNA sequence: TGTGCCAGCAGTGAAGGGACACCACTGGTCTATGGCTACACCTTC. This encodes CASSEGTPLVYGYTF.

This rearrangement joins TRBV2 to TRBJ2-7; 8 bases map to TRBD1. Germline V lookup: CDR1 SNHLY, CDR2 FYNNEI. V shed 5 bases and J 4 bases; nucleotides not matched to a gene: 7. The CDR3 runs to 14 residues. The CDR3 sequence is CASSQDRERYEQYF. CDR3 nucleotides: TGTGCCAGCAGTCAGGACAGGGAGAGGTACGAGCAGTACTTC.